Listed below are T cell receptor beta chains from one sample, sequenced in a study of blood T cell repertoires in COVID-19. TCRdb keeps only in-frame clones here, not all; method: immunoSEQ multiplex PCR. The sample lists 150,000 to 200,000 clones, approximately 80% occurring once. Input material: peripheral blood. All receptors come from a woman aged 40 to 50 with COVID-19, enrolled during active disease. Both conserved end residues are trimmed from each CDR3.

j_gene | v_gene | CDR3aa
TRBJ2-2 | TRBV18 | ASSPRTGNTGELF
TRBJ2-1 | TRBV9 | ASSIKDSSYNEQF
TRBJ2-2 | TRBV7-6 | ASSPYRDSNSGELF
TRBJ1-2 | TRBV28 | ASSFVFGQGVNGIRRGYT
TRBJ2-2 | TRBV28 | ASSFPTSGTSYTGELF
TRBJ1-1 | TRBV7-3 | ASSVDPQEEAF
TRBJ2-5 | TRBV5-5 | ASSFPSGTEDQY
TRBJ2-1 | TRBV9 | ASSVSGGAVNEQF
TRBJ2-3 | TRBV1 | TSSQGEQESDTQY
TRBJ1-5 | TRBV14 | ASSPTGTGQPQH
TRBJ1-2 | TRBV28 | ASSYRGAGYGYT
TRBJ2-3 | TRBV27 | ASSLSGTGSTDTQY
TRBJ1-4 | TRBV5-4 | ASSLVPGLNEKLF
TRBJ2-1 | TRBV6-6 | ASSYPQLSSYNEQF
TRBJ2-1 | TRBV7-9 | ASTPPLASEQF
TRBJ1-6 | TRBV5-4 | ASSLDRSFPLH
TRBJ1-5 | TRBV27 | ASSSNQGQPQH
TRBJ2-3 | TRBV4-1 | ASSQAGERGTDTQY
TRBJ1-1 | TRBV5-1 | ASSPQLGRQENTEAF
TRBJ1-2 | TRBV19 | ASSTPGQGRYGYT
TRBJ2-1 | TRBV7-9 | ASSETQGVHYNEQF
TRBJ2-2 | TRBV19 | ASSLGLAGPGELF
TRBJ2-7 | TRBV10-1 | ASSEYRVGVEQY
TRBJ1-2 | TRBV27 | ASSQGFNYGYT
TRBJ1-1 | TRBV11-2 | ASSFSPGHPTEAF
TRBJ2-3 | TRBV18 | ASSWRRDTDTQY
TRBJ2-6 | TRBV5-8 | ASSLQGLVRSGANVLT
TRBJ1-1 | TRBV6-5 | ASVSPIPNTEAF
TRBJ1-4 | TRBV5-6 | ASSASVATNEKLF
TRBJ2-3 | TRBV6-6 | ASSYPDRGTDTQY
TRBJ2-2 | TRBV11-3 | ASSWRSGDSGELF
TRBJ2-6 | TRBV2 | ASSEHQAGANVLT
TRBJ2-7 | TRBV29-1 | SVEDWAGGSYEQY
TRBJ2-3 | TRBV4-1 | ASSGPDERGPTDTQY
TRBJ2-6 | TRBV28 | ASLETGGASGANVLT
TRBJ2-7 | TRBV5-5 | ASSLRDRGGYEQY
TRBJ2-1 | TRBV5-5 | ASSFFPSGSSYNEQF
TRBJ1-1 | TRBV14 | ASSQDGRSNTEAF
TRBJ1-5 | TRBV29-1 | SVGAAADQPQH
TRBJ2-1 | TRBV6-8 | ASRTRFSSVAGGKTYNEQF
TRBJ1-2 | TRBV2 | ASSETGPYGYT
TRBJ2-1 | TRBV7-9 | ASSLGQDYNEQF
TRBJ2-1 | TRBV18 | ASSPGTSAYNEQF
TRBJ1-2 | TRBV2 | ANWDRGNYGYT
TRBJ2-3 | TRBV6-5 | ASKKGQVLTDTQY
TRBJ1-2 | TRBV5-8 | ASSLVRQGRRGYT
TRBJ1-3 | TRBV30 | ARKLKGGNTIY
TRBJ1-6 | TRBV3-1/TRBV3-2 | AAGRNTYNSPLH
TRBJ2-2 | TRBV19 | ASSIDGTGGLTGELF
TRBJ2-4 | TRBV18 | ASSHSTGVGIQY
TRBJ2-2 | TRBV19 | ASSQRSRPGQTGELF